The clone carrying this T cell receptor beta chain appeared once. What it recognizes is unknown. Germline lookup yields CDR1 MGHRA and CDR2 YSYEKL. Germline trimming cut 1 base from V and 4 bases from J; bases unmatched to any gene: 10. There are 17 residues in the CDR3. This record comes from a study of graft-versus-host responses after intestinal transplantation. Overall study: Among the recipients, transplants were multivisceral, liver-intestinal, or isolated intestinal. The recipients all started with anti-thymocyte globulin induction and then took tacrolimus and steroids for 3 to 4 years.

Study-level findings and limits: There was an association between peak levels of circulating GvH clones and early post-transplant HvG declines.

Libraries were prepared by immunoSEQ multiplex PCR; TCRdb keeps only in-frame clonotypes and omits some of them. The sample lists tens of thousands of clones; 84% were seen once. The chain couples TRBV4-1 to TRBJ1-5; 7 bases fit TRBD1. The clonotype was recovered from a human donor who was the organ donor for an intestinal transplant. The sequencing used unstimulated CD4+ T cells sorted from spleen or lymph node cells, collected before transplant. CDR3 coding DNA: TGCGCCAGCAGCCAAGGACAGGGATTGGATTTAAATCAGCCCCAGCATTTT. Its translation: CASSQGQGLDLNQPQHF.